This T cell receptor beta chain was retrieved from a study of T cell responses to AZD1222 COVID-19 vaccine. Measured with immunoSEQ multiplex PCR; TCRdb has only the in-frame clones, and not every one. The sample consists of 150,000 to 200,000 clones, just over 90% of them appearing once. Regarding the study as a whole: Unmutated variant regions are reportedly targeted by nearly half of spike-specific TCRs.

About this clone: The antigen is unknown.

The germline CDR1 and CDR2 sequences are MDHEN and SYDVKM. Trimming cost V 2 bases and J 4 bases; bases outside gene matches: 2. The length of the CDR3 is 15 residues. The clonotype comes from an adult who received the AZD1222 COVID-19 vaccine. Sequencing was performed on peripheral blood, taken 28 days after the second AZD1222 dose. The chain couples TRBV28 to TRBJ1-5; 10 bases are shared with TRBD1. CDR3 nucleotides: TGTGCCAGCAGTTTAGACAGGGGGCGAAATCAGCCCCAGCATTTT. Encoded protein: CASSLDRGRNQPQHF.